Each of the 14 T cell receptor beta chains below was sequenced from the same sample in a study of blood T cell repertoires in COVID-19. Sequencing used immunoSEQ multiplex PCR; TCRdb keeps in-frame clones, though not all of them. The sample lists hundreds of thousands of clones, 87% seen once, with about 6.3% in the top ten. The sequencing sample was made of peripheral blood. The receptors were gathered from a woman aged 45-65 years with COVID-19, enrolled during active disease.

V and J are TRBV19 and TRBJ2-7; 13 nucleotides align to TRBD2. The CDR3 is 16 amino acids. Germline V lookup: CDR1 LNHDA, CDR2 SQIVND (reference sequence). V trimming: 3 bases; J trimming: 4 bases; junction bases outside the gene matches: 6. This chain's CDR3 is CASSIRTSGSTYEQYF. The CDR3 DNA reads TGTGCCAGTAGTATCCGGACTAGCGGGAGTACTTACGAGCAGTACTTC.

The rearrangement links TRBV6-6 to TRBJ1-3; possibly TRBD1 for D (6 bases). Trimming took off 2 bases at V and 0 bases at J, with 11 bases between the two ends. This CDR3 region has 16 residues. From germline, CDR1 is MNHNY and CDR2 SVGAGI (reference sequence). CDR3 bases: TGTGCCAGCAGTTACGGATCGGACAGCTCTGGAAACACCATATATTTT. Residues: CASSYGSDSSGNTIYF.

The chain has TRBV11-2 and TRBJ2-6, with D maybe TRBD2 (6 bases). Germline V gene data show CDR1 as SGHAT and CDR2 as FQNNGV. This CDR3 has 15 amino acids. V shed 5 bases and J shed 0 bases, with 8 bases lying between them. The CDR3 loop is CASSPLASGANVLTF. Here the CDR3 DNA reads TGTGCCAGCAGCCCACTAGCCTCTGGGGCCAACGTCCTGACTTTC. Full variable domain (remainder filled in from reference TRBV11-2 and TRBJ2-6): EAGVAQSPRYKIIEKRQSVAFWCNPISGHATLYWYQQILGQGPKLLIQFQNNGVVDDSQLPKDRFSAERLKGVDSTLKIQPAKLEDSAVYLCASSPLASGANVLTFGAGSRLTVL.

This chain connects TRBV25-1 to TRBJ2-1; tentative D call: TRBD2 (6 bases). The CDR3 runs 15 residues. V gave up 7 bases and J gave up 6 bases, with 19 bases separating them. The germline V gene encodes CDR1 MGHDK and CDR2 SYGVNS. The CDR3 loop is CASIPTPGVGNEQFF. CDR3 coding DNA: TGTGCCAGCATACCTACCCCGGGAGTCGGCAATGAGCAGTTCTTC.

This clone appeared a few times. This chain connects TRBV30 to TRBJ1-6; 7 positions agree with TRBD1. The CDR3 consists of 14 residues. J lost 7 bases, V lost 3 bases, and 6 bases had no gene match. Germline V gene sequence: CDR1 GTSNPN, CDR2 SVGIG (reference sequence). Written as DNA, the CDR3 is TGTGCCTGGAGGGCGGGACAGCACAATTCACCCCTCCACTTT. Its protein product is CAWRAGQHNSPLHF.

The rearrangement joins TRBV18 to TRBJ2-5; D gene uncertain. Trimming cost V 4 bases and J 3 bases, with 12 bases left between them. The CDR3 has 14 residues. The germline V gene has CDR1 KGHSH and CDR2 LQKENI. The CDR3 loop is CASSRLNREETQYF. In nucleotides, the CDR3 is TGTGCCAGCTCACGGCTGAACAGAGAAGAGACCCAGTACTTC.

This chain connects TRBV4-1 to TRBJ2-7, with a weak D call TRBD2 (5 bases). V lost 0 bases and J 0 bases, leaving 9 bases between the germline ends. The germline gives CDR1 MGHRA, CDR2 YSYEKL. CDR3 size: 15 residues. In nucleotides, the CDR3 is TGCGCCAGCAGCCAAGATTTAGCGCTCTCCTACGAGCAGTACTTC. As protein: CASSQDLALSYEQYF.

V gene TRBV19 combines with J gene TRBJ1-2; the match to TRBD1 covers 7 bases. V was pared by 0 bases and J by 7 bases, with 11 bases of the junction left unmatched. CDR1 and CDR2 from the germline V gene are LNHDA and SQIVND (reference sequence). The CDR3 totals 16 residues. CDR3 in amino acids: CASSIDLRQGRSGYTF. The CDR3 nucleotides are TGTGCCAGTAGTATAGATCTACGACAGGGTAGGAGTGGCTACACCTTC.

Points on this clone: This sample includes further DNA sequences coding for the same CDR3. This rearrangement joins TRBV2 to TRBJ2-5; no clear D. CDR1 is SNHLY, CDR2 FYNNEI, per germline. The CDR3 has 10 amino acids. Trimming removed 6 bases at V and 5 bases at J, with 4 bases between. The CDR3 coding sequence is TGTGCCAGCAGCCTGGAGACCCAGTACTTC. Amino acid sequence: CASSLETQYF.

V and J are TRBV9 and TRBJ1-1; D call uncertain. Germline loops: CDR1 SGDLS, CDR2 YYNGEE. Trimming removed 2 bases from V and 2 bases from J, with 16 bases in between. The CDR3 totals 16 residues. The CDR3 reads CASSVAQSQDNTEAFF. Written as DNA, the CDR3 is TGTGCCAGCAGCGTCGCCCAGTCACAAGATAACACTGAAGCTTTCTTT.

This sequence joins TRBV6-2 or TRBV6-3 and TRBJ2-7, with D possibly being TRBD2 (6 bases). The CDR3 is made up of 15 amino acids. Germline V gene data show CDR1 as MNHEY and CDR2 as SVGEGT. V gave up 5 bases and J gave up 0 bases, with 14 bases separating them. In DNA form, the CDR3 reads TGTGCCAGCAGTCCGCTAGCGCAGAACTCCTACGAGCAGTACTTC. Its translation: CASSPLAQNSYEQYF.

This clone was observed a handful of times. CDR3 region: CASSLTGGSRQPQHF. CDR3 DNA: TGTGCCAGCAGCCTAACAGGGGGCTCCCGTCAGCCCCAGCATTTT. The chain has TRBV2 and TRBJ1-5; 9 bases match TRBD1. Trimming removed 6 bases from V and 6 bases from J; junction bases left unmatched: 9. From germline, CDR1 is SNHLY and CDR2 FYNNEI. There are 15 residues in the CDR3.

The chain links TRBV6-2 or TRBV6-3 to TRBJ1-5; the D gene is possibly TRBD1 (5 bases). V lost 5 bases and J 7 bases, leaving 18 bases between the germline ends. CDR1 MNHEY and CDR2 SVGEGT come from the germline V gene. There are 15 residues in the CDR3. The CDR3 sequence is CASSRRASGGQPQHF. The CDR3 bases are TGTGCCAGCAGTCGCAGGGCCTCCGGGGGGCAGCCCCAGCATTTT.

The V and J genes are TRBV6-5 and TRBJ2-5; tentative D call: TRBD2 (7 bases). Germline lookup yields CDR1 MNHEY and CDR2 SVGAGI. There are 14 residues in the CDR3. V was trimmed by 6 bases and J by 5 bases, leaving 16 bases between them. The CDR3 sequence: CASSQGLGGETQYF. CDR3 bases: TGTGCCAGCAGCCAAGGACTAGGGGGGGAGACCCAGTACTTC.